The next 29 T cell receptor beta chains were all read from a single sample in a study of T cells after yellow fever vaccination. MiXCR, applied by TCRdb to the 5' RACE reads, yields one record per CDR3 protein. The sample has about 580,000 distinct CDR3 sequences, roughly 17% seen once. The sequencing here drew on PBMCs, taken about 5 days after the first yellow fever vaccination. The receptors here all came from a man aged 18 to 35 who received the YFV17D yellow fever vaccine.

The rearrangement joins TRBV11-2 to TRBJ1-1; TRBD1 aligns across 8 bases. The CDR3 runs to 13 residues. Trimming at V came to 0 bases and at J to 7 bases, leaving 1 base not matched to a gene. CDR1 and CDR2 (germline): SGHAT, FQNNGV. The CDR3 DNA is TGTGCCAGCAGCTTAGAGACAGGGGTTGAAGCTTTCTTT. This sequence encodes CASSLETGVEAFF.

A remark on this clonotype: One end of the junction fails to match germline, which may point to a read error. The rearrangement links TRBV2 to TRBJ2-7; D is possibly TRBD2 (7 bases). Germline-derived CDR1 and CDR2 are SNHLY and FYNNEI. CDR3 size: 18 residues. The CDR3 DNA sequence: TGTACCAGCAGTTTCTCGCCCTGGGGGCGGGGGACTACCTACGAGCAGTACTTC. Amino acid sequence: CTSSFSPWGRGTTYEQYF.

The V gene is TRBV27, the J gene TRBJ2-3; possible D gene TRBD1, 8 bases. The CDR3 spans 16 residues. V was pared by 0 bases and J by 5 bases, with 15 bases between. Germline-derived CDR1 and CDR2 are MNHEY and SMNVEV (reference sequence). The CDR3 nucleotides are TGTGCCAGCAGTTTATCGAGTACAGGGGGGGGAGATACGCAGTATTTT. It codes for CASSLSSTGGGDTQYF.

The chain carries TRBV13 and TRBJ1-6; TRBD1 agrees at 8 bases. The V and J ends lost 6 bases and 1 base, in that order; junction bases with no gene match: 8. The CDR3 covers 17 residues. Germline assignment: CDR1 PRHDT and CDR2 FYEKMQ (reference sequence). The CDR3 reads CASSSQGGASYNSPLHF. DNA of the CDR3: TGTGCCAGCAGTTCACAGGGGGGAGCGTCCTATAATTCACCCCTCCACTTT. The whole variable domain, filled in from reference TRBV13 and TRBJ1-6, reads AAGVIQSPRHLIKEKRETATLKCYPIPRHDTVYWYQQGPGQDPQFLISFYEKMQSDKGSIPDRFSAQQFSDYHSELNMSSLELGDSALYFCASSSQGGASYNSPLHFGNGTRLTVT.

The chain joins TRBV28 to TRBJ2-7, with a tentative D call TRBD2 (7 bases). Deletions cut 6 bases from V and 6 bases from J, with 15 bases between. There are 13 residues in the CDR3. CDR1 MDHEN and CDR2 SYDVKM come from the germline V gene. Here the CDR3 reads CASSPAGAGEQYV. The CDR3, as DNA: TGTGCCAGCAGCCCTGCGGGGGCGGGCGAGCAGTACGTC.

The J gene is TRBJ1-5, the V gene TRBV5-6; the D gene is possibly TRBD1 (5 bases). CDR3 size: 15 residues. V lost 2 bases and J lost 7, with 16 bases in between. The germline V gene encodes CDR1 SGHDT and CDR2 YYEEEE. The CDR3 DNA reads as TGTGCCAGCAGCTTAGGCGGGGGGTTCAACCAGCCCCAGCATTTT. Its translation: CASSLGGGFNQPQHF.

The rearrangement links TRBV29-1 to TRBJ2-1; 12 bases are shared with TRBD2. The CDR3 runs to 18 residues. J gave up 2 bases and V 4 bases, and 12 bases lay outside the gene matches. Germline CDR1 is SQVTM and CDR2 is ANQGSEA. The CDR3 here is CSVGYGLAGGFAYNEQFF. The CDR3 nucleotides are TGCAGCGTTGGGTATGGGCTAGCGGGGGGGTTCGCCTACAATGAGCAGTTCTTC.

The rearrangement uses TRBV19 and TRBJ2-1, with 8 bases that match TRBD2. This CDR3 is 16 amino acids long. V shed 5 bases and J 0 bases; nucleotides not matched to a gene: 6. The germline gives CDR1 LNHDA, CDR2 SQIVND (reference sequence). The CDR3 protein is CASSPRSGNSYNEQFF. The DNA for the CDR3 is TGTGCCAGTAGTCCCCGTAGCGGGAACTCCTACAATGAGCAGTTCTTC.

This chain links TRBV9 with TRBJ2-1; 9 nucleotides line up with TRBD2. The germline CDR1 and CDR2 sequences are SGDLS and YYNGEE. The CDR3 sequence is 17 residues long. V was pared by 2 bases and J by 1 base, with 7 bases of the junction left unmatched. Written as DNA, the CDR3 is TGTGCCAGCAGCGTTCTCTCAGCGGGGGGATCCTACAATGAGCAGTTCTTC. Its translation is CASSVLSAGGSYNEQFF.

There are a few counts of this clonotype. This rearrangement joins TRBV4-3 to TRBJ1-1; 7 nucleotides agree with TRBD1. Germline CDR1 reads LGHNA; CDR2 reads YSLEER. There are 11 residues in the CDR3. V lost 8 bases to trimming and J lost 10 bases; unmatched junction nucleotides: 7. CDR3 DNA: TGCGCCAGCCAGGGGGGCCAGGGAGCTTTCTTT. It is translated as CASQGGQGAFF.

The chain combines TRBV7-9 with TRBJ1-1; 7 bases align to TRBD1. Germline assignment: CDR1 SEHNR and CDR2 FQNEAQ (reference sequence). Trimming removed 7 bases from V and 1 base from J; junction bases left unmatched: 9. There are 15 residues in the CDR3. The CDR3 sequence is CASNKPGTANTEAFF. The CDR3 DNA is TGTGCCAGCAACAAACCGGGGACAGCGAACACTGAAGCTTTCTTT. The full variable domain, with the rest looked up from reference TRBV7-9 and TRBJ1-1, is DTGVSQNPRHKITKRGQNVTFRCDPISEHNRLYWYRQTLGQGPEFLTYFQNEAQLEKSRLLSDRFSAERPKGSFSTLEIQRTEQGDSAMYLCASNKPGTANTEAFFGQGTRLTVV.

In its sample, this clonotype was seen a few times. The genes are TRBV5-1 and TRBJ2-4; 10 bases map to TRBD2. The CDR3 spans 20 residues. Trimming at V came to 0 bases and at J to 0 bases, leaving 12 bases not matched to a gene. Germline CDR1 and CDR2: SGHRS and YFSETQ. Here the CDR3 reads CASSLAGLAGARLAKNIQYF. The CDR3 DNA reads TGCGCCAGCAGCTTGGCGGGCCTAGCGGGGGCGCGTCTAGCCAAAAACATTCAGTACTTC.

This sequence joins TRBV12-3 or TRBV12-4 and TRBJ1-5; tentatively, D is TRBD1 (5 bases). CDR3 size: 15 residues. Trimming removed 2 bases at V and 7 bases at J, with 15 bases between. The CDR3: CASSLLSQGGQPQHF. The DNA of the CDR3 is TGTGCCAGCAGTTTACTCTCCCAGGGAGGCCAGCCCCAGCATTTT.

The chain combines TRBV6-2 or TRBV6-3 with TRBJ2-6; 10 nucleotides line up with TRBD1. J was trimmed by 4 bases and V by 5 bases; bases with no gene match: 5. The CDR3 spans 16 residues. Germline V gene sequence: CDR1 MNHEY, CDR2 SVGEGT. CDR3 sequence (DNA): TGTGCCAGCAGTAACGACAGGGGGCTAGGGGCCAACGTCCTGACTTTC. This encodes CASSNDRGLGANVLTF.

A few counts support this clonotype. This CDR3 is CAIRSSGLRGQETQYF. For the CDR3, the DNA is TGTGCCATCAGGTCTAGCGGGTTACGGGGGCAAGAGACCCAGTACTTC. This chain links TRBV10-3 with TRBJ2-5; 8 positions match TRBD2. CDR1 and CDR2 from the germline V gene are ENHRY and SYGVKD. V lost 6 bases to trimming and J lost 2 bases; unmatched junction nucleotides: 11. The CDR3 covers 16 residues.

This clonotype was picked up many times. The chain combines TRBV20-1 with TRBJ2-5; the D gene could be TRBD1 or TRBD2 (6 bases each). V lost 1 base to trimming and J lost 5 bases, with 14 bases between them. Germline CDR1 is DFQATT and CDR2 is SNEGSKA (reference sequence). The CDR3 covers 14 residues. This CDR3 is CSARVPGAGETQYF. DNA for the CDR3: TGCAGTGCTAGAGTACCGGGGGCAGGGGAGACCCAGTACTTC.

DNA for the CDR3: TGTGCCAGCGGGTTAGCGGGGGACACCGGGGAGCTGTTTTTT. It yields the protein CASGLAGDTGELFF. The chain is built from TRBV7-2 and TRBJ2-2; 9 bases are a match to TRBD2. The CDR3 consists of 14 residues. With 8 bases clipped from V and 3 bases from J, the junction kept 4 bases outside the gene matches. Germline V gene data show CDR1 as SGHTA and CDR2 as FQGNSA. Using reference TRBV7-2 and TRBJ2-2 for the parts outside the CDR3, the full variable domain is GAGVSQSPSNKVTEKGKDVELRCDPISGHTALYWYRQSLGQGLEFLIYFQGNSAPDKSGLPSDRFSAERTGGSVSTLTIQRTQQEDSAVYLCASGLAGDTGELFFGEGSRLTVL.

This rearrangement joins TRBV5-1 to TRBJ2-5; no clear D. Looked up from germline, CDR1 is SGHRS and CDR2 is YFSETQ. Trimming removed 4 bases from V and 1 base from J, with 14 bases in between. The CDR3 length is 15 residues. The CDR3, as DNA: TGCGCCAGCAGCATCCTCCCGTCTCCCCAAGAGACCCAGTACTTC. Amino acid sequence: CASSILPSPQETQYF.

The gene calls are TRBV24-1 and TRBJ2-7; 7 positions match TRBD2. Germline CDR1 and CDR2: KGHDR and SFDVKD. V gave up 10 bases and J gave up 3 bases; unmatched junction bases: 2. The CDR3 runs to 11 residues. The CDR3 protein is CATTGGYEQYF. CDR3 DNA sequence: TGTGCCACGACGGGGGGCTACGAGCAGTACTTC.

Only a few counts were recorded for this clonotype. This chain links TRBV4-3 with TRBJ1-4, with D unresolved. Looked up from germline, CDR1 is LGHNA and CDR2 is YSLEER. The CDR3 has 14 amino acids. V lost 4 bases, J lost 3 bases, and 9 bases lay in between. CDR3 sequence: CASSPRQSNEKLFF. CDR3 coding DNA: TGCGCCAGCAGCCCGAGGCAGTCTAATGAAAAACTGTTTTTT.

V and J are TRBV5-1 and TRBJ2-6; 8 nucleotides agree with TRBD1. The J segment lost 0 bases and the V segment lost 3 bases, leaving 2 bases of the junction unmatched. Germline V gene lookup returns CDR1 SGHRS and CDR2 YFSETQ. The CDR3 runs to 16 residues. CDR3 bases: TGCGCCAGCAGCTCACAGGGGGACTCTGGGGCCAACGTCCTGACTTTC. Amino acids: CASSSQGDSGANVLTF.

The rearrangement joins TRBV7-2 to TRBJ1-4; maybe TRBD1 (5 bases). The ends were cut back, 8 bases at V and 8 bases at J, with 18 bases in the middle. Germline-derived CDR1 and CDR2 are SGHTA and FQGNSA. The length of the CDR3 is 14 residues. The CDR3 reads CASGPRGREEKLFF. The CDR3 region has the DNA TGTGCCAGCGGACCCCGGGGCCGGGAGGAAAAACTGTTTTTT.

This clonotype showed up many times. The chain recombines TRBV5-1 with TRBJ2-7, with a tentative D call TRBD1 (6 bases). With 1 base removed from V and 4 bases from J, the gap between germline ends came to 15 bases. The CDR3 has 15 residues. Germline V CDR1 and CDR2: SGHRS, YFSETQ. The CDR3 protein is CASSLYPGARYEQYF. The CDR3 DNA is TGCGCCAGCAGCTTGTACCCAGGGGCGAGATACGAGCAGTACTTC. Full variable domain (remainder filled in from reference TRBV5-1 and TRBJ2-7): KAGVTQTPRYLIKTRGQQVTLSCSPISGHRSVSWYQQTPGQGLQFLFEYFSETQRNKGNFPGRFSGRQFSNSRSEMNVSTLELGDSALYLCASSLYPGARYEQYFGPGTRLTVT.

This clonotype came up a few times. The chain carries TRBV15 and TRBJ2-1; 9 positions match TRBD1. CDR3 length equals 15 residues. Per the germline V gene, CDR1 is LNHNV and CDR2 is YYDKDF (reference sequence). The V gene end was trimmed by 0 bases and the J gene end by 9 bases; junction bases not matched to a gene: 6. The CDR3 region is CATSREDRGGSEQFF. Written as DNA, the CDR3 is TGTGCCACCAGCAGAGAGGACAGGGGAGGGAGTGAGCAGTTCTTC.

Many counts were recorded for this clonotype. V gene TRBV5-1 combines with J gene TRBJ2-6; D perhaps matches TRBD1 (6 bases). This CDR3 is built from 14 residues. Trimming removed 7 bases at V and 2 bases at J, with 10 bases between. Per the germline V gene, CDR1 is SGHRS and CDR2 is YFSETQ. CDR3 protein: CASLQGAGANVLTF. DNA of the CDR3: TGCGCCAGCCTACAGGGCGCTGGGGCCAACGTCCTGACTTTC.

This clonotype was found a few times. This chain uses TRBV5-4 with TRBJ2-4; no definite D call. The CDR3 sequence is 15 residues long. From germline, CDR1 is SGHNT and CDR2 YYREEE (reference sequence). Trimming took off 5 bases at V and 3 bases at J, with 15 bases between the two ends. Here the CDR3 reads CASSLSWGNKNIQYF. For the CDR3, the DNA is TGTGCCAGCAGTTTGAGTTGGGGAAACAAAAACATTCAGTACTTC. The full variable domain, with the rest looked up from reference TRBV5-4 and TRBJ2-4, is ETGVTQSPTHLIKTRGQQVTLRCSSQSGHNTVSWYQQALGQGPQFIFQYYREEENGRGNFPPRFSGLQFPNYSSELNVNALELDDSALYLCASSLSWGNKNIQYFGAGTRLSVL.

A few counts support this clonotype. This CDR3 reads CASSLEAHRGLEKLFF. The CDR3 DNA reads TGTGCCAGCAGCTTAGAGGCGCACAGGGGACTCGAAAAACTGTTTTTT. V usage is TRBV7-9 and J usage is TRBJ1-4; 7 bases map to TRBD1. Germline V gives CDR1 SEHNR, CDR2 FQNEAQ (reference sequence). Losses at the gene ends were 1 base for V and 8 bases for J; bases not matched to a gene: 10. The CDR3 contains 16 residues.

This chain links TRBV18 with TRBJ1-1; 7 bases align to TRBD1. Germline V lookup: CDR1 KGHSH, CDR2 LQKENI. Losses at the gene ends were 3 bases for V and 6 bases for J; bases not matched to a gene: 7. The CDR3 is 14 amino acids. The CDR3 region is CASSPAGQSAEAFF. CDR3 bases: TGTGCCAGCTCACCTGCGGGACAGTCTGCTGAAGCTTTCTTT.

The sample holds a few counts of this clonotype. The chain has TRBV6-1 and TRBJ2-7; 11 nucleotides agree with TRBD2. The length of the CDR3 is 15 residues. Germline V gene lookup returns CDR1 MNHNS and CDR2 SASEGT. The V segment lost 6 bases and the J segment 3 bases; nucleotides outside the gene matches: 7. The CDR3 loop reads CASSPLAGDFYEQYV. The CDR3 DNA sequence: TGTGCCAGCAGCCCACTAGCGGGGGATTTCTACGAGCAGTACGTC.